This T cell receptor (beta chain) was captured in a study of technical replicates of blood from a few donors. The data were produced by immunoSEQ multiplex PCR, yet TCRdb's version contains in-frame clones alone and is incomplete. This sample carries about 94,000 clones, 90% to 97% of them seen once, and the ten largest clones take about 0.39%. The origin of this receptor is a human donor in good health. The sample consisted of T cells isolated from PBMCs.

CDR3 residues: CASTPGSDTQYF. DNA for the CDR3: TGTGCCAGCACCCCCGGGTCAGATACGCAGTATTTT. This chain connects TRBV6-6 to TRBJ2-3; D is unclear. V was trimmed by 7 bases and J by 4 bases, leaving 9 bases between them. CDR1 is MNHNY, CDR2 SVGAGI, per germline (reference sequence). The CDR3 covers 12 residues.